A selection of T cell receptor beta chains follows, all from one sample in a study of blood T cell repertoires in COVID-19. Libraries were prepared by immunoSEQ multiplex PCR; TCRdb keeps only in-frame clonotypes and omits some of them. Altogether 200,000 to 250,000 clones are present, about 76% being singletons, with the ten largest covering about 8.9%. The sample taken for sequencing was PBMCs or T cells enriched from blood (not recorded which). These receptors came from a woman aged 50 to 65 with acute COVID-19. Each CDR3 is given with its conserved first and last residue. The order of the fields is J gene, D gene, V gene, clone size, CDR3 DNA, CDR3 protein. A D gene is named only where the DNA matches it firmly. Not all rows give a size; the values are once, few, many and, for expanded clones, a class.

J: TRBJ2-7; D: TRBD1; V: TRBV7-6; size: -; DNA: TGTGCCAGCAGCAAGGACAGGTTGGGAGAGCAGTACTTC; CDR3: CASSKDRLGEQYF
J: TRBJ1-2; D: TRBD1; V: TRBV7-2; size: -; DNA: TGTGCCAGCAGCTTAGACCAGGGGGCCTCTGGCTACACCTTC; CDR3: CASSLDQGASGYTF
J: TRBJ2-1; D: -; V: TRBV7-2; size: once; DNA: TGTGCCAGCAGTTCGACCAAAGGGGGGGCCTACAATGAGCAGTTCTTC; CDR3: CASSSTKGGAYNEQFF
J: TRBJ2-1; D: TRBD1; V: TRBV7-2; size: -; DNA: TGTGCCAGCAGCCCCGGACAGGGTCAATACAATGAGCAGTTCTTC; CDR3: CASSPGQGQYNEQFF
J: TRBJ2-5; D: TRBD1; V: TRBV2; size: -; DNA: TGTGCCAGCATGCTTCTACAGGGGGCAGGAGAGACCCAGTACTTC; CDR3: CASMLLQGAGETQYF
J: TRBJ2-4; D: -; V: TRBV4-1; size: -; DNA: TGCGCCAGCAGCCAAGATCTTGTGTTCGGTTTAGCCAAAAACATTCAGTACTTC; CDR3: CASSQDLVFGLAKNIQYF
J: TRBJ1-1; D: -; V: TRBV7-2; size: -; DNA: TGTGCCAGCAGCTGGGTACAGGGACACACTGAAGCTTTCTTT; CDR3: CASSWVQGHTEAFF
J: TRBJ1-3; D: -; V: TRBV14; size: -; DNA: TGTGCCAGCAGTCGGCTCCCCGCGGACACCATATATTTT; CDR3: CASSRLPADTIYF
J: TRBJ2-5; D: -; V: TRBV7-8; size: -; DNA: TGTGCCAGCAGCCTGAGCTGGGAGACCCAGTACTTC; CDR3: CASSLSWETQYF
J: TRBJ1-2; D: -; V: TRBV11-2; size: -; DNA: TGTGCCAGCAGCTTAGATGGCAGGGTCCGGGACTATGGCTACACCTTC; CDR3: CASSLDGRVRDYGYTF
J: TRBJ2-7; D: TRBD1; V: TRBV29-1; size: -; DNA: TGCAGCGTTTCTGGACAGGGGGCCTACGAGCAGTACTTC; CDR3: CSVSGQGAYEQYF
J: TRBJ1-1; D: TRBD1; V: TRBV5-5; size: once; DNA: TGTGCCAGCAGCTCTATCCGGGACAGTGAAGCTTTCTTT; CDR3: CASSSIRDSEAFF